Detailed here is one T cell receptor (beta chain). Its target is not known. Using a J-beta primer mix together with a sample-barcoded 5' primer, a second PCR was run for about 6 to 11 cycles. A 12-random-nucleotide template-switch adaptor tagged each cDNA molecule. Using its own MiXCR run on the 5' RACE reads, TCRdb lists one record per CDR3 protein. The sample shows 1.5 million to 1.8 million distinct CDR3 sequences, around 40% of them seen only once. The data derive from a study of blood T cells in healthy people across ages. Overall study results and limits: Measured against age, TCR beta diversity per million T cells decreased in a roughly linear manner. Researchers report that TCR beta diversity correlated strongly with naive T cell percentage.

V shed 1 base and J 0 bases; nucleotides not matched to a gene: 4. CDR3 length equals 17 residues. Germline loops: CDR1 MNHEY, CDR2 SMNVEV (reference sequence). The study drew donors from healthy Caucasian individuals in Russia aged roughly 6 to 100. The sequence was collected from a woman between 18 and 29 years old in good health. The specimen sequenced was blood. The chain recombines TRBV27 with TRBJ1-5; TRBD1 aligns across 9 bases. CDR3 DNA: TGTGCCAGCAGTTTATGGGGGACAGGGTATAGCAATCAGCCCCAGCATTTT. It encodes CASSLWGTGYSNQPQHF.